Below, 19 T cell receptor beta chains from the same sample are listed, as sequenced in a study of beta chain features in type 1 diabetes. What was sequenced were expressed TCRB transcripts, since all of the isolated RNA had been reverse transcribed. Only in-frame clones appear in the TCRdb table, and some are missing; sequencing was by immunoSEQ multiplex PCR. The sample contains 600,000 to 650,000 clones, roughly 16% of which appear only once. The material sequenced was naive CD4+ T cells from blood. The origin of the receptors is a man aged 18 to 30 in good health.

Remarks on this clone: Additional DNA sequences in this sample encode the identical CDR3. The chain uses TRBV19 and TRBJ2-3; D unresolved. Germline CDR1 and CDR2: LNHDA and SQIVND (reference sequence). With 3 bases removed from V and 3 bases from J, the gap between germline ends came to 1 base. This CDR3 is 11 amino acids long. In nucleotides, the CDR3 is TGTGCCAGTAGTATTACAGATACGCAGTATTTT. This codes for CASSITDTQYF. Combining the CDR3 with reference TRBV19 and TRBJ2-3 gives the whole variable domain DGGITQSPKYLFRKEGQNVTLSCEQNLNHDAMYWYRQDPGQGLRLIYYSQIVNDFQKGDIAEGYSVSREKKESFPLTVTSAQKNPTAFYLCASSITDTQYFGPGTRLTVL.

J is TRBJ1-5 and V is TRBV1; TRBD1 reflects the table's D call only, with no check against the DNA. TRBV1 is marked as a pseudogene. This CDR3 spans 18 amino acids. Here the CDR3 reads CTSSQDRGRGLGNQPQHF. In DNA, the CDR3 is TGCACCAGCAGCCAAGATCGGGGCAGGGGGTTAGGCAATCAGCCCCAGCATTTT.

This clone has more than one count but fewer than ten. CDR3 amino acids: CASSRGQGLFYEQYF. In DNA, the CDR3 is TGTGCCAGCAGCAGGGGACAGGGCCTTTTCTACGAGCAGTACTTC. The chain joins TRBV28 to TRBJ2-7; 9 bases align to TRBD1. V lost 6 bases, J lost 3 bases, and 9 bases stayed unmatched. The CDR3 contains 15 residues. The germline V gene has CDR1 MDHEN and CDR2 SYDVKM.

V is TRBV9 and J is TRBJ1-6; D not resolved. Germline V gives CDR1 SGDLS, CDR2 YYNGEE. The CDR3 runs 13 residues. Trimming removed 0 bases from V and 11 bases from J, with 9 bases in between. For the CDR3, the DNA is TGTGCCAGCAGCGTAGGCCTGGAAACACCCCTCCACTTT. Amino acid sequence: CASSVGLETPLHF.

This clone was counted between two and nine times. The V call is TRBV9, the J call TRBJ2-2; D gene unclear. Trimming shortened V by 0 bases and J by 1 base, and 7 bases separated the two germline ends. CDR1 and CDR2 (germline): SGDLS, YYNGEE. The CDR3 covers 15 residues. CDR3 sequence: CASSVDPLNTGELFF. CDR3 bases: TGTGCCAGCAGCGTAGATCCATTGAACACCGGGGAGCTGTTTTTT.

The sample holds a few counts of this clone. This chain connects TRBV18 to TRBJ2-3; D not resolved. The V end lost 4 bases, the J end lost 2 bases, and 4 bases lay between the germline ends. This CDR3 region has 12 residues. Germline CDR1 KGHSH, CDR2 LQKENI. The CDR3 nucleotides are TGTGCCAGCTCACTAGTCACAGATACGCAGTATTTT. It yields the protein CASSLVTDTQYF. The variable domain in full, completed from reference TRBV18 and TRBJ2-3, reads NAGVMQNPRHLVRRRGQEARLRCSPMKGHSHVYWYRQLPEEGLKFMVYLQKENIIDESGMPKERFSAEFPKEGPSILRIQQVVRGDSAAYFCASSLVTDTQYFGPGTRLTVL.

The sample holds a few counts of this clone. The gene calls are TRBV7-9 and TRBJ1-1; unclear D gene. This CDR3 contains 11 residues. The germline gives CDR1 SEHNR, CDR2 FQNEAQ (reference sequence). V lost 1 base and J lost 7, with 4 bases in between. The CDR3 reads CASSLEYEAFF. The CDR3 coding sequence is TGTGCCAGCAGCTTAGAGTATGAAGCTTTCTTT.

This clone was detected a few times. The chain has TRBV30 and TRBJ1-2, with a possible D match to TRBD1 (5 bases). The V end lost 4 bases, the J end lost 1 base, and 16 bases lay between the germline ends. CDR1 and CDR2 from the germline V gene are GTSNPN and SVGIG (reference sequence). The CDR3 sequence is 15 residues long. The DNA of the CDR3 is TGTGCCTGGACGGCTGCAGGGAGCCTTAACTATGGCTACACCTTC. Protein product: CAWTAAGSLNYGYTF.

J is TRBJ2-1 and V is TRBV28, with 9 positions matching TRBD1. The CDR3 has 14 residues. V trimming: 6 bases; J trimming: 6 bases; junction bases outside the gene matches: 6. CDR1 is MDHEN, CDR2 SYDVKM, per germline. The CDR3 here is CASRGTGKGNEQFF. CDR3 DNA sequence: TGTGCCAGCAGGGGGACAGGGAAGGGCAATGAGCAGTTCTTC.

The J gene is TRBJ2-4, the V gene TRBV9; maybe TRBD2 (5 bases). There are 15 residues in the CDR3. Germline V gene lookup returns CDR1 SGDLS and CDR2 YYNGEE. V lost 3 bases to trimming and J lost 7 bases, with 17 bases between them. Written as DNA, the CDR3 is TGTGCCAGCAGCGAAACGGACTTTGCGACGAACATTCAGTACTTC. Amino acids: CASSETDFATNIQYF.

This clone showed up just a few times. This chain links TRBV28 with TRBJ1-2; D is undetermined. The length of the CDR3 is 17 residues. The V end was cut by 3 bases, the J end by 2 bases, with 19 bases between. The germline CDR1 and CDR2 sequences are MDHEN and SYDVKM. CDR3 DNA: TGTGCCAGCAGTTTGTCCGGATGGTTACGGAACAACTATGGCTACACCTTC. This translates into CASSLSGWLRNNYGYTF.

This sequence joins TRBV7-9 and TRBJ2-5; 8 bases match TRBD1. The CDR3 loop spans 17 amino acids. The germline gives CDR1 SEHNR, CDR2 FQNEAQ (reference sequence). Germline trimming cut 4 bases from V and 5 bases from J; bases unmatched to any gene: 15. The CDR3 loop is CASSSGQGAPHFETQYF. Written as DNA, the CDR3 is TGTGCCAGCAGCTCCGGGCAGGGGGCCCCTCATTTTGAGACCCAGTACTTC. Full variable domain (remainder filled in from reference TRBV7-9 and TRBJ2-5): DTGVSQNPRHKITKRGQNVTFRCDPISEHNRLYWYRQTLGQGPEFLTYFQNEAQLEKSRLLSDRFSAERPKGSFSTLEIQRTEQGDSAMYLCASSSGQGAPHFETQYFGPGTRLLVL.

Note on this clone: No conserved phenylalanine or tryptophan is present at the end of the CDR3, so a read error is the likely explanation. The limits of the CDR3 on the DNA are not certain, so only TCRdb's listed CDR3 is given. The chain is built from TRBV27 and TRBJ2-7. The germline gives CDR1 MNHEY, CDR2 SMNVEV (reference sequence). The CDR3 contains 8 residues when both ends are counted. The CDR3 loop reads CASSRSGK.

This clone was recorded a few times. The rearrangement uses TRBV15 and TRBJ1-2; D is possibly TRBD1 (5 bases). This CDR3 comprises 15 residues. Germline CDR1 reads LNHNV; CDR2 reads YYDKDF (reference sequence). V gave up 3 bases and J gave up 1 base, with 12 bases separating them. CDR3 coding DNA: TGTGCCACCAGCAGGGGGGACCGGATTAACTATGGCTACACCTTC. Translating it yields CATSRGDRINYGYTF.

This clone appeared a few times. This rearrangement joins TRBV5-4 to TRBJ2-3; D is unresolved. This CDR3 is 15 amino acids long. V dropped 3 bases and J dropped 1 base, with 12 bases sitting between them. Per the germline V gene, CDR1 is SGHNT and CDR2 is YYREEE (reference sequence). The CDR3 spells CASSWGGVRTDTQYF. The CDR3 bases are TGTGCCAGCAGCTGGGGTGGGGTCCGCACAGATACGCAGTATTTT.

This clone appeared a few times. The same CDR3 arises from other DNA sequences in this sample as well. This chain connects TRBV7-2 to TRBJ1-2, with 8 nucleotides matching TRBD1. The CDR3 has 14 amino acids. V lost 4 bases and J lost 4; bases outside the gene matches: 5. Germline values: CDR1 SGHTA, CDR2 FQGNSA. The CDR3 loop reads CASSSTTGVYGYTF. The CDR3 DNA reads TGTGCCAGCAGCTCCACGACAGGGGTCTATGGCTACACCTTC.

V is TRBV7-9 and J is TRBJ2-1; 8 nucleotides agree with TRBD1. Trimming cost V 1 base and J 3 bases; bases outside gene matches: 8. The CDR3 consists of 17 residues. Germline V lookup: CDR1 SEHNR, CDR2 FQNEAQ (reference sequence). CDR3 sequence: CASSLERTGRVYNEQFF. As DNA, the CDR3 is TGTGCCAGCAGCTTAGAGAGGACAGGGCGAGTCTACAATGAGCAGTTCTTC.

This clone was counted between two and nine times. The CDR3 nucleotides read TGTGCCAGCAGCTCGCTATCGGGGCGGTCCTACGAGCAGTACTTC. Protein product: CASSSLSGRSYEQYF. The chain couples TRBV11-2 to TRBJ2-7; either TRBD1 or TRBD2 may fit D (5 bases each). Germline assignment: CDR1 SGHAT and CDR2 FQNNGV. The CDR3 consists of 15 residues. Trimming took 4 bases from V and 1 from J, leaving 14 bases between them.

This clone occurred a few times. This chain joins TRBV19 and TRBJ2-1; 9 nucleotides match TRBD1. The V gene end was trimmed by 7 bases and the J gene end by 4 bases; junction bases not matched to a gene: 8. CDR1 and CDR2 (germline): LNHDA, SQIVND (reference sequence). The CDR3 runs to 15 residues. DNA for the CDR3: TGTGCCAGTACCTTGAGACAGGGGGGATACAATGAGCAGTTCTTC. Translated, it gives CASTLRQGGYNEQFF.